This T cell receptor beta chain was recovered during a study of beta chain features in type 1 diabetes. Whole-study context: No patient-donor differences in age, gender, total cells or subset yield. Overall study results and limits: Within the patient group, naive, central memory and Treg TCRB repertoires appeared more similar to each other than within healthy donors. Cells with high TCR expression could be over-represented by cDNA sequencing. A moderate, significant TCRB CDR3 shortening appeared in type 1 diabetes across four CD4+ subsets.

The V end was cut by 8 bases, the J end by 5 bases, with 9 bases between. The length of the CDR3 is 11 residues. Per the germline V gene, CDR1 is SNHLY and CDR2 is FYNNEI. This clone has only a few counts. What it recognizes is unknown. The isolated RNA, all of it, was reverse transcribed, so expressed TCRB transcripts were what got sequenced. The assay was immunoSEQ multiplex PCR, and TCRdb's table has in-frame clones only and misses some. The profile shows around 170,000 clones, about 9% of them singletons. The chain is built from TRBV2 and TRBJ2-5; no clear D gene. The origin of this receptor is a woman in her twenties or thirties with type 1 diabetes. Input material: central memory CD4+ T cells from blood. The CDR3 loop is CASLLSETQYF. Here the CDR3 DNA reads TGTGCCAGCCTATTGTCGGAGACCCAGTACTTC.